This T cell receptor (beta chain) was sequenced for a study of blood T cell repertoires in COVID-19. Study at large: Samples came from the United States, Italy and Spain, spanning acute and convalescent COVID-19.

CDR3 size: 14 residues. Germline trimming cut 5 bases from V and 2 bases from J; bases unmatched to any gene: 3. Germline V gene lookup returns CDR1 MNHEY and CDR2 SVGAGI. This table comes from immunoSEQ multiplex PCR, and its TCRdb copy is limited to in-frame clones, with some not included. This sample yields about 210,000 clones, of which approximately 80% are seen a single time; around 2% belongs to the top ten. The gene calls are TRBV6-5 and TRBJ2-7, with 10 bases aligning to TRBD1. The specimen sequenced was peripheral blood. The receptor was derived from a man aged 40-50 years who had recovered from COVID-19. CDR3 in DNA: TGTGCCAGCAGTCGCGGGACAGGGGCCTACGAGCAGTACTTC. Its translation is CASSRGTGAYEQYF.